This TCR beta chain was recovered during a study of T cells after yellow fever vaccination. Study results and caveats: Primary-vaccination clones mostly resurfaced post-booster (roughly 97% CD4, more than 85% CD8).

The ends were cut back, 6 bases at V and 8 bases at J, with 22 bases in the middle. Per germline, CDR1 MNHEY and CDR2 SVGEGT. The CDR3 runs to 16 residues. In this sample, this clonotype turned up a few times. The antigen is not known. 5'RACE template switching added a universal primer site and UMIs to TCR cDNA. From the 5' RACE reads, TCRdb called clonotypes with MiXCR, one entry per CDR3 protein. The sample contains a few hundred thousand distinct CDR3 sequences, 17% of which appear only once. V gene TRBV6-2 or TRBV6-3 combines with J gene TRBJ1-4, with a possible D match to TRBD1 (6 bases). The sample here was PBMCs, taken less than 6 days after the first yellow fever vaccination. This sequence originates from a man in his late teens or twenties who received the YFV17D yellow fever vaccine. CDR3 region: CASSFGISRGKEKLFF. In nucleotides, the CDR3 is TGTGCCAGCAGCTTCGGGATATCCAGGGGAAAGGAAAAACTGTTTTTT.